The following is a T cell receptor (beta chain) sequence with its context. The data stem from a study of shared T cell receptors in the human thymus. Germline-derived CDR1 and CDR2 are SGHRS and YFSETQ. V was cut by 3 bases and J by 0 bases, with 16 bases left in between. The CDR3 has 16 amino acids. The data were produced by immunoSEQ multiplex PCR, yet TCRdb's version contains in-frame clones alone and is incomplete. The table lists about 380,000 clones, just under 95% of them singletons. The material sequenced was thymocytes. This sequence originates from a human donor. The chain links TRBV5-1 to TRBJ2-7; D gene ambiguous. CDR3 protein: CASSWQSVVSSYEQYF. The CDR3 nucleotides read TGCGCCAGCAGCTGGCAGTCGGTCGTGAGCTCCTACGAGCAGTACTTC.